Following are 9 T cell receptor beta chains from one sample sequenced in a study of blood T cell repertoires in COVID-19. TCRdb's table, derived via immunoSEQ multiplex PCR, lists solely in-frame clones and lacks some. This sample carries 400,000 to 450,000 clones, approximately 91% of them seen once, and the ten largest clones take less than 2%. The sample was peripheral blood. Receptors originate from a woman in her thirties or forties with COVID-19, enrolled during active disease.

The chain is built from TRBV21-1 and TRBJ2-3; the D call TRBD1 from the table was never checked on the DNA. TRBV21-1 is designated a pseudogene. This CDR3 has 18 residues. CDR3 amino acids: CASRTSGTGKFRTDTQYF. The CDR3 DNA follows: TGTGCCAGCAGGACTTCCGGGACAGGGAAGTTTAGGACAGATACGCAGTATTTT.

This chain joins TRBV30 and TRBJ2-2, with D maybe TRBD1 (5 bases). The CDR3 consists of 15 residues. Germline-derived CDR1 and CDR2 are GTSNPN and SVGIG (reference sequence). The V end was cut by 0 bases, the J end by 6 bases, with 14 bases between. The CDR3 DNA is TGTGCCTGGAGTGTTGCTCTCCCAGGGTCCGGGGAGCTGTTTTTT. Its protein product is CAWSVALPGSGELFF. The full variable domain, its missing parts supplied by reference TRBV30 and TRBJ2-2, is SQTIHQWPATLVQPVGSPLSLECTVEGTSNPNLYWYRQAAGRGLQLLFYSVGIGQISSEVPQNLSASRPQDRQFILSSKKLLLSDSGFYLCAWSVALPGSGELFFGEGSRLTVL.

This clone was recorded only once. The J gene is TRBJ1-5, the V gene TRBV5-5; 7 bases are shared with TRBD1. The germline gives CDR1 SGHKS, CDR2 YYEKEE (reference sequence). The CDR3 loop spans 15 amino acids. After removal of 3 bases from V and 1 base from J, the junction contained 4 bases not matched to a gene. CDR3 sequence reads: CASSSEGASNQPQHF. Here the CDR3 DNA reads TGTGCCAGCAGCTCCGAGGGGGCCAGCAATCAGCCCCAGCATTTT.

This chain links TRBV6-2 or TRBV6-3 with TRBJ2-1; D perhaps matches TRBD2 (6 bases). CDR3 length equals 15 residues. Between the trimmed V and J ends, which lost 5 bases and 0 bases, there was a span of 11 bases. The germline CDR1 and CDR2 sequences are MNHEY and SVGEGT. The CDR3 nucleotides read TGTGCCAGCAGTCATGCGGGGAGCTCCTACAATGAGCAGTTCTTC. It is translated as CASSHAGSSYNEQFF.

The chain is built from TRBV7-9 and TRBJ1-2; 8 nucleotides match TRBD1. The CDR3 totals 12 residues. Unmatched junction bases numbered 0, after V lost 5 bases and J lost 4 bases. The germline V gene encodes CDR1 SEHNR and CDR2 FQNEAQ (reference sequence). The DNA of the CDR3 is TGTGCCAGCAGCGACAGGGGCTATGGCTACACCTTC. It is translated as CASSDRGYGYTF.

The chain links TRBV30 to TRBJ2-1; D is perhaps TRBD1 (6 bases). The ends were cut back, 0 bases at V and 3 bases at J, with 9 bases in the middle. Germline V lookup: CDR1 GTSNPN, CDR2 SVGIG (reference sequence). This CDR3 contains 14 residues. The CDR3 region is CAWSVGTNYNEQFF. CDR3 bases: TGTGCCTGGAGTGTAGGGACAAACTACAATGAGCAGTTCTTC.

This chain links TRBV3-1 (or the pseudogene TRBV3-2) with TRBJ2-7, with TRBD2 identical over 9 bases. Germline trimming cut 4 bases from V and 2 bases from J; bases unmatched to any gene: 6. This CDR3 has 15 residues. CDR1 and CDR2 (germline): LGHDT, YNNKEL (reference sequence). The CDR3 DNA reads TGTGCCAGCAGCCTCGTAGCGGGAGTTCCCTACGAGCAGTACTTC. Its translation is CASSLVAGVPYEQYF.

The V and J genes are TRBV7-2 and TRBJ2-7, with a tentative D call TRBD1 (5 bases). V was pared by 5 bases and J by 3 bases, with 14 bases between. Germline V gene lookup returns CDR1 SGHTA and CDR2 FQGNSA. The CDR3 totals 14 residues. CDR3 nucleotides: TGTGCCAGCAGCCGTGGGCTAGGGGACTACGAGCAGTACTTC. Its protein is CASSRGLGDYEQYF.

V is TRBV28 and J is TRBJ1-2; D unresolved. The V and J ends lost 7 bases and 3 bases respectively, with 18 bases between them. The CDR3 contains 15 residues. Germline loops: CDR1 MDHEN, CDR2 SYDVKM. As DNA, the CDR3 is TGTGCCAGCACGACCTTTTCGGGAGGTGACTATGGCTACACCTTC. It is translated as CASTTFSGGDYGYTF.